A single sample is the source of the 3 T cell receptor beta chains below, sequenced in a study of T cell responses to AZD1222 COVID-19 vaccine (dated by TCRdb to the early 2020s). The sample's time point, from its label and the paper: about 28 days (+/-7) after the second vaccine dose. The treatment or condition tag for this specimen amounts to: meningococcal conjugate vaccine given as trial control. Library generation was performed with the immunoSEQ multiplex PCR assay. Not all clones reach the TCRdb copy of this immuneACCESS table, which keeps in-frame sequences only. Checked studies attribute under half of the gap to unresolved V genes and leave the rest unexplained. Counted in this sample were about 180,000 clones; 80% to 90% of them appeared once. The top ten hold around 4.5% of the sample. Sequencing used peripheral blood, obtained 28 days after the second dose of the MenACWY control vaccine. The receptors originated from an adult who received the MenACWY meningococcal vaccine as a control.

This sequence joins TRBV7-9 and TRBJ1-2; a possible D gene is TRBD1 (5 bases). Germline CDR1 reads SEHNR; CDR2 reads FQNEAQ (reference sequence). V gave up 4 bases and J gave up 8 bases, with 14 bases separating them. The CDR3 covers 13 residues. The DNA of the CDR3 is TGTGCCAGCAGCTCCCCATGGGGGGACGGCTACACCTTC. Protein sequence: CASSSPWGDGYTF.

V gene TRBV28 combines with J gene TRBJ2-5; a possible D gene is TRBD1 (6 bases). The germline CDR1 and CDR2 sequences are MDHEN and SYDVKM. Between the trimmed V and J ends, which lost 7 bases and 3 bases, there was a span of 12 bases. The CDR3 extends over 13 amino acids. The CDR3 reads CASNAGVEETQYF. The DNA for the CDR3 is TGTGCCAGCAATGCAGGGGTAGAAGAGACCCAGTACTTC.

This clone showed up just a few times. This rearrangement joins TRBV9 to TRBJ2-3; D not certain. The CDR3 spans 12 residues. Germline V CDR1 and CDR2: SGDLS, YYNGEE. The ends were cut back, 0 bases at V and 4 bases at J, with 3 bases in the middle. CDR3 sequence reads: CASSVGADTQYF. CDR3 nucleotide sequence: TGTGCCAGCAGCGTAGGAGCAGATACGCAGTATTTT.